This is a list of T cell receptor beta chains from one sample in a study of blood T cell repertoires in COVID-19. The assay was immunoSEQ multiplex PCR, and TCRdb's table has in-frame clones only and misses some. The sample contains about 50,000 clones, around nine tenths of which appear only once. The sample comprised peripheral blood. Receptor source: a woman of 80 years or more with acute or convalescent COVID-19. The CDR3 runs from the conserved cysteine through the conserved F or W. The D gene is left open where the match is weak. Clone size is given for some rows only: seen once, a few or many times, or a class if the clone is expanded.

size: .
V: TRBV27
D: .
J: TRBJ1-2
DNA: TGTGCCAGCAGTTCCAACACGGGCGGAGGCTATGGCTACACCTTC
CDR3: CASSSNTGGGYGYTF

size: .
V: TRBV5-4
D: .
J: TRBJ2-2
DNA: TGTGCCAGCAGCAAAAGGGTCGGGACAACTACCGGGGAGCTGTTTTTT
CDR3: CASSKRVGTTTGELFF

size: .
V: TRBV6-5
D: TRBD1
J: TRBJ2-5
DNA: TGTGCCAGCAGTTTTCCTGGACAGGGTCATCAAGAGACCCAGTACTTC
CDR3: CASSFPGQGHQETQYF

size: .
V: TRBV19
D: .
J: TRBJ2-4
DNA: TGTGCCAGTAGTCACGGACAGACCCTAGCCAAAAACATTCAGTACTTC
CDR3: CASSHGQTLAKNIQYF

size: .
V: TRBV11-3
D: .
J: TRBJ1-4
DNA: TGTGCCAGCAGCTCGAGCTCGGGGTGGGATGAAAAACTGTTTTTT
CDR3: CASSSSSGWDEKLFF

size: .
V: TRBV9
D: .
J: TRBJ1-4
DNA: TGTGCCAGCAGCCCCTTCGTGGGGGGATTTGATGAAAAACTGTTTTTT
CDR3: CASSPFVGGFDEKLFF

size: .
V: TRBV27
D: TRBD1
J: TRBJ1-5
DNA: TGTGCCAGCAGTTCGGGACAGGCAAATCAGCCCCAGCATTTT
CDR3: CASSSGQANQPQHF

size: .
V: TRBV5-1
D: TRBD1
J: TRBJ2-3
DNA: TGCGCCAGCAGCCTGAGTCACCAAACAGGGGGCGCGATAGATACGCAGTATTTT
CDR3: CASSLSHQTGGAIDTQYF

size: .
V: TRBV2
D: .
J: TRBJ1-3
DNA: TGTGCCAGCAGTGAACCGGGGATCTCTGGAAACACCATATATTTT
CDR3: CASSEPGISGNTIYF

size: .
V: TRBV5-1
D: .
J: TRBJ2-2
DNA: TGCGCCAGCAGCTTGGGATCAGGGACGAACACCGGGGAGCTGTTTTTT
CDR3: CASSLGSGTNTGELFF

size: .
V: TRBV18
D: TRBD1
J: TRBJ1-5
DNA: TGTGCCAGCTCTCTAGGGGACAGGGGCAATCAGCCCCAGCATTTT
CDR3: CASSLGDRGNQPQHF

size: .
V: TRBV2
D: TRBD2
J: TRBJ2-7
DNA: TGTGCCAGCAGTGAATTAGAGACTAGCGGAACCCTATACTTC
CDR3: CASSELETSGTLYF

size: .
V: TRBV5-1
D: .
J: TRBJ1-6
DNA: TGCGCCAGCAGCTTAGACAGCTCCTATAATTCACCCCTCCACTTT
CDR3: CASSLDSSYNSPLHF

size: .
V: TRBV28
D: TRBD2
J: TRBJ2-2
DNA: TGTGCCAGCAGCCAAACTAGCGTGGGGTCCGGGGAGCTGTTTTTT
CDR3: CASSQTSVGSGELFF

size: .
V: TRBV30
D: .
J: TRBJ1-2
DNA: TGTGCCTGGACTTCAGGGTATTCCCTGGGTGGCTATGGCTACACCTTC
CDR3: CAWTSGYSLGGYGYTF

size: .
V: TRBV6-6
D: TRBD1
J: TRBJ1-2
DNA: TGTGCCAGCAGCCCCGACAGGGACTATGGCTACACCTTC
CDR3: CASSPDRDYGYTF

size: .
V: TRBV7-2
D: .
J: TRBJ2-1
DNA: TGTGCCAGCAGCCCTGGACTGGGCTCCTACAATGAGCAGTTCTTC
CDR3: CASSPGLGSYNEQFF

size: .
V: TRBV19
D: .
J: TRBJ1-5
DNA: TGTGCCAGTAGGCCCACGGGCAATCAGCCCCAGCATTTT
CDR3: CASRPTGNQPQHF

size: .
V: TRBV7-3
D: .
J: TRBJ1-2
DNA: TGTGCCAGCAGCCCGGGGACTGTTCAGCAAGGCTACACCTTC
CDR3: CASSPGTVQQGYTF

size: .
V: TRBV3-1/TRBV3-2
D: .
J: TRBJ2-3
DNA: TGTGCCAGCAGCCATAGTAGCGGTGGCACAGATACGCAGTATTTT
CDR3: CASSHSSGGTDTQYF

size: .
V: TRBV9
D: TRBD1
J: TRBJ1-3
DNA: TGTGCCAGCAGCGAGGGGGCGTTTGGGGTCTCATCTGGAAACACCATATATTTT
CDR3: CASSEGAFGVSSGNTIYF

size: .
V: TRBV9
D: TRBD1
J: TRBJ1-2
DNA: TGTGCCAGCAGCGTAACGACAGGGAATGGCTACACCTTC
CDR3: CASSVTTGNGYTF

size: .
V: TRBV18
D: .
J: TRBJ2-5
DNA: TGTGCCAGCAAGGAGCAGCGCCAAGAGACCCAGTACTTC
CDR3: CASKEQRQETQYF

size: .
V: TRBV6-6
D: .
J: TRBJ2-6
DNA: TGTGCCAGCAGTTTACAGGGCACTGGGGCCAACGTCCTGACTTTC
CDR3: CASSLQGTGANVLTF

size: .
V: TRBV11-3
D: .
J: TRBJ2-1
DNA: TGTGCCAGCAGCGCGTGGATGAGGGATGAGCAGTTCTTC
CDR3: CASSAWMRDEQFF

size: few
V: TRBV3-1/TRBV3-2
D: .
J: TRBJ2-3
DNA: TGTGCCAGCAGCCACATCACAGATACGCAGTATTTT
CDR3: CASSHITDTQYF

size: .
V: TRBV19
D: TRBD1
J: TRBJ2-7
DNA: TGTGCCAGTAGTATAGATACGACAGGGTCCTCCTACGAGCAGTACTTC
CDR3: CASSIDTTGSSYEQYF

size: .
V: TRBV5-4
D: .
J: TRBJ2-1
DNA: TGTGCCAGCAGCTTGGGCGCCAGTACTAACTCCTACAATGAGCAGTTCTTC
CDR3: CASSLGASTNSYNEQFF

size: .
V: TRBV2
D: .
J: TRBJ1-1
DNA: TGTGCCAGCAGTGGACAGACGAACACTGAAGCTTTCTTT
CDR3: CASSGQTNTEAFF

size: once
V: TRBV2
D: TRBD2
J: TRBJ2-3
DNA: TGTGCCAGCACAGCGGGAGGGACAGATACGCAGTATTTT
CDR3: CASTAGGTDTQYF

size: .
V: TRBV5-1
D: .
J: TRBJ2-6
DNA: TGCGCCAGCAGCTTGGGCCACCTAGGACAGTACTCTGGGGCCAACGTCCTGACTTTC
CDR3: CASSLGHLGQYSGANVLTF